Below, 9 T cell receptor beta chains from the same sample are listed, as sequenced in a study of CD8 T cells in ankylosing spondylitis. TCRdb reprocessed the 5' RACE reads with MiXCR, giving one entry per CDR3 protein. The table includes 300,000 to 350,000 distinct CDR3 sequences, more than 9% detected once. The source material was blood, either unsorted or a sorted T cell fraction (not recorded which). Receptors were obtained from a female donor with ankylosing spondylitis or in good health (not recorded which).

Comments on this clonotype: At one end, the junction sequence differs from germline, possibly due to a read error. This sequence joins TRBV18 and TRBJ1-2, with 7 bases lining up with TRBD1. The germline CDR1 and CDR2 sequences are KGHSH and LQKENI. The CDR3 spans 17 residues. The CDR3 DNA reads TGTGTCAGCTCACTACGACTCGGGGACAGCCCAAACTATGGCTACACCTTC. Amino acid sequence: CVSSLRLGDSPNYGYTF.

This clonotype was counted ten times or more. The chain employs TRBV27 and TRBJ2-1, with a tentative D call TRBD2 (7 bases). Germline V gene data show CDR1 as MNHEY and CDR2 as SMNVEV (reference sequence). V was cut by 7 bases and J by 0 bases, with 16 bases left in between. CDR3 length: 16 residues. The CDR3 loop is CASTSLGGGSYNEQFF. Here the CDR3 DNA reads TGTGCCAGCACCTCGCTAGGGGGGGGCTCCTACAATGAGCAGTTCTTC.

This clonotype has ten or more counts. This chain uses TRBV20-1 with TRBJ1-6, with 7 positions matching TRBD1. The CDR3 length is 15 residues. Germline loops: CDR1 DFQATT, CDR2 SNEGSKA (reference sequence). Losses at the gene ends were 5 bases for V and 9 bases for J; bases not matched to a gene: 13. The chain's CDR3 is CSADRALAAGSPLHF. The CDR3 DNA follows: TGCAGTGCTGACAGGGCCCTAGCAGCGGGTTCACCCCTCCACTTT.

By share, this clonotype ranks as medium-sized. V usage is TRBV6-2 or TRBV6-3 and J usage is TRBJ2-2, with D uncertain. CDR1 is MNHEY, CDR2 SVGEGT, per germline. V lost 5 bases and J 5 bases, leaving 3 bases between the germline ends. This CDR3 contains 11 residues. CDR3 in amino acids: CASSTTGELFF. The CDR3 nucleotides read TGTGCCAGCAGTACTACCGGGGAGCTGTTTTTT.

This clonotype occurred a few times. The CDR3 region has the DNA TGTGCCAGCTCACCACATGCAGGCGGTGGAAACACCATATATTTT. Translation gives CASSPHAGGGNTIYF. The chain recombines TRBV18 with TRBJ1-3; D is ambiguous. Deletions cut 1 base from V and 3 bases from J, with 10 bases between. Germline V CDR1 and CDR2: KGHSH, LQKENI. The CDR3 loop spans 15 amino acids.

This clonotype was detected many times. The chain uses TRBV12-3 or TRBV12-4 and TRBJ2-7; weak D call: TRBD1 (5 bases). The CDR3 loop spans 13 amino acids. V gave up 4 bases and J gave up 6 bases, with 13 bases separating them. The CDR3 region has the DNA TGTGCCAGCAGTTCCCCACTTGGGGCCGAGCAGTACTTC. Amino acids: CASSSPLGAEQYF.

This sequence joins TRBV11-2 and TRBJ1-4; D possibly corresponds to TRBD1 (5 bases). CDR3 length: 15 residues. Germline V gene sequence: CDR1 SGHAT, CDR2 FQNNGV. V lost 1 base and J lost 7, with 13 bases in between. The DNA for the CDR3 is TGTGCCAGCAGCTTAGGACCCGGACACCGTGAAAAACTGTTTTTT. Protein product: CASSLGPGHREKLFF. Based on the CDR3 plus reference TRBV11-2 and TRBJ1-4, the full variable domain is EAGVAQSPRYKIIEKRQSVAFWCNPISGHATLYWYQQILGQGPKLLIQFQNNGVVDDSQLPKDRFSAERLKGVDSTLKIQPAKLEDSAVYLCASSLGPGHREKLFFGSGTQLSVL.

A few counts support this clonotype. The V gene is TRBV20-1, the J gene TRBJ1-5; 8 nucleotides align to TRBD1. With 1 base clipped from V and 1 base from J, the junction kept 6 bases outside the gene matches. Germline lookup yields CDR1 DFQATT and CDR2 SNEGSKA (reference sequence). CDR3 length: 16 residues. The CDR3 DNA reads TGCAGTGCTAGAGCGAGTGGACAGGGCAGCAATCAGCCCCAGCATTTT. It specifies CSARASGQGSNQPQHF.

There are many counts of this clonotype. The genes are TRBV20-1 and TRBJ1-1, with a possible D match to TRBD1 (5 bases). This CDR3 has 12 residues. The germline gives CDR1 DFQATT, CDR2 SNEGSKA (reference sequence). V lost 6 bases to trimming and J lost 3 bases, with 11 bases between them. The CDR3 nucleotides read TGCAGTGCACCGGACACATACACTGAAGCTTTCTTT. It codes for CSAPDTYTEAFF.